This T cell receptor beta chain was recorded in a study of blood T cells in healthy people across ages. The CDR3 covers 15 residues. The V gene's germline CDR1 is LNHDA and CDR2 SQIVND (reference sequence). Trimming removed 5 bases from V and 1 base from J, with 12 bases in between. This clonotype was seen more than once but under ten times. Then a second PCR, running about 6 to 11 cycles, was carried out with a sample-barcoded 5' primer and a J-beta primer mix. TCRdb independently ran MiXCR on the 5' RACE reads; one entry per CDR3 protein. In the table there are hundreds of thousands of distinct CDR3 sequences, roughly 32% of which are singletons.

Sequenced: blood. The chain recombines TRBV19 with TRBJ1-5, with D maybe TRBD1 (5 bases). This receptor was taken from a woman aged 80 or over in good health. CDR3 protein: CASSSYRDSNQPQHF. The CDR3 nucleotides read TGTGCCAGTAGTTCCTATAGGGACAGCAATCAGCCCCAGCATTTT.